This T cell receptor beta chain appears in the sequencing data of a study of control samples from healthy donors and cancer patients. Clones were read by immunoSEQ multiplex PCR, and TCRdb kept only the in-frame ones, dropping some. The sample includes tens of thousands of clones, 90% seen only once; the top ten take approximately 5.9%. The V end lost 9 bases, the J end lost 2 bases, and 11 bases lay between the germline ends. The CDR3 sequence is 13 residues long. Germline V lookup: CDR1 MDHEN, CDR2 SYDVKM. This clone appeared a single time. V gene TRBV28 combines with J gene TRBJ2-1; perhaps TRBD2 as D (6 bases). This receptor was taken from a man aged 55 to 69 with colorectal cancer. Material: PBMCs. This chain's CDR3 is CASSEGAYNEQFF. The DNA for the CDR3 is TGTGCCAGTTCGGAGGGCGCCTACAATGAGCAGTTCTTC.